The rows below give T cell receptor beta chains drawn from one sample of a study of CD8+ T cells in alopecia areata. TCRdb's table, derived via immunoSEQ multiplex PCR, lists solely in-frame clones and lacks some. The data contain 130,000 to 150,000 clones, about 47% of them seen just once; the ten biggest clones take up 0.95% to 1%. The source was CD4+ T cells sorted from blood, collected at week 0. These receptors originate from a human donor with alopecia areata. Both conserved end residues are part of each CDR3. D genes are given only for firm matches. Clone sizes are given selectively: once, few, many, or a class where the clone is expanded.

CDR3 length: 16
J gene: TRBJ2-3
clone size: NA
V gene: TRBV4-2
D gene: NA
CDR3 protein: CASSLQLASGTDTQYF
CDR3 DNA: TGTGCCAGCAGCCTTCAGCTTGCGTCGGGCACAGATACGCAGTATTTT

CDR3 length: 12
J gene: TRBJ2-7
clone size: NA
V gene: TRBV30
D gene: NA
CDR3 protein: CAWSPGTYEQYF
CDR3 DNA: TGTGCCTGGAGTCCGGGGACCTACGAGCAGTACTTC

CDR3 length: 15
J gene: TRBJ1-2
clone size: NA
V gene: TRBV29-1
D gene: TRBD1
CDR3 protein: CSDRDREVRHYGYTF
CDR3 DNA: TGCAGCGACCGGGACAGGGAGGTTCGTCACTATGGCTACACCTTC

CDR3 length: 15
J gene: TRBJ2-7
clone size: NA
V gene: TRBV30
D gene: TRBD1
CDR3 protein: CAWTTGVTGGGEQYF
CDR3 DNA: TGTGCCTGGACCACTGGGGTTACAGGGGGTGGGGAGCAGTACTTC

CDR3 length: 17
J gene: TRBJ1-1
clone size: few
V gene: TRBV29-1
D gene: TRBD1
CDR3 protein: CSVPGTGGGGSNTEAFF
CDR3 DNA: TGCAGTGTTCCCGGGACAGGGGGAGGAGGAAGCAACACTGAAGCTTTCTTT

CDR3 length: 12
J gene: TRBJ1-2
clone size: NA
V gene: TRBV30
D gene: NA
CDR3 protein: CAWSVRRDGYTF
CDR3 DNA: TGTGCCTGGAGTGTACGGAGGGATGGCTACACCTTC

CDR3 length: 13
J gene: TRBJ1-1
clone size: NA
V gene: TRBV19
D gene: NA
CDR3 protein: CASRGQGGTEAFF
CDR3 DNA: TGTGCCAGTAGAGGGCAGGGCGGCACTGAAGCTTTCTTT

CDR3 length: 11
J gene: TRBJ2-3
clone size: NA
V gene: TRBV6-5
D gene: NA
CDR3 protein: CASTARSTQYF
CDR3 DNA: TGTGCCAGCACCGCGAGGAGTACGCAGTATTTT

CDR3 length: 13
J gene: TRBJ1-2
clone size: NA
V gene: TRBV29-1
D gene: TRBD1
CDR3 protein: CSVEGTVGDGYTF
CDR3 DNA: TGCAGCGTTGAGGGGACAGTAGGAGATGGCTACACCTTC

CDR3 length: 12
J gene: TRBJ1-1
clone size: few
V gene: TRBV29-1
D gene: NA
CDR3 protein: CSALWDLGEAFF
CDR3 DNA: TGCAGCGCCCTGTGGGACCTCGGTGAAGCTTTCTTT